This TCR beta chain was captured by sequencing in a study of blood T cell repertoires in COVID-19 (dated by TCRdb to 2020 to 2022). Background on the whole study: Samples covering the acute and convalescent phases of COVID-19 were provided by collaborators in the United States, Italy and Spain. The material from the prospective study consisted of cDNA or gDNA derived from T cells, B-cell-depleted T cells, or PBMCs. The dataset comprised deeply sampled blood TCRbeta repertoires from subjects exposed to, actively infected with, or recovered from COVID-19. A freely available public database, intended as a resource for researchers studying the immune response to SARS-CoV-2, is where the repertoires were released. Samples came from the ongoing ImmuneRACE study (first 160 participants) plus 1,254 subjects from 6 global collaborators. A de-identified subject ID, COVID-19 status, age in years and sex were almost always included in the sample metadata. Where available, HLA class I and class II types were taken from metadata supplied by the sample provider and were not determined by assay-based typing.

For this clone: There is no known antigen for this receptor. No quality values exist for individual bases; no much larger clone is one base distant.

TCRbeta CDR3 regions were amplified from genomic DNA using the immunoSEQ Assay, a bias-controlled multiplex PCR. The study's processing was this. Within the assay, amplification of reference gene primers was used to estimate how many nucleated cells each sample contained. To quantify the absolute abundance of each unique TCRbeta CDR3 rearrangement, sequence reads were collapsed and filtered. For each sample, productive Simpson clonality was calculated as the square root of Simpson's diversity index over productive rearrangements. Imported from immuneACCESS, the table was reduced by TCRdb to in-frame sequences with V and J called. These copies leave out some clones; in studies compared against another copy, an unresolved V gene accounts for under half, and the cause of the remainder is not known. V and J calls plus clone size are reproduced from that table; the DNA served to infer D and trimming. This sample has 250,000 to 350,000 clones in its table, and about 89% of those were observed once. The ten most abundant clones make up about 0.8% of the sample.

Inclusive of the bounding cysteine and phenylalanine, the CDR3 is 13 residues long. The retained sequence is limited to the CDR3, 39 bases, with the frame set at the first base. Trimming takes 7 bases from V and 7 bases from J, and the germline ends sit 16 bases apart. The collaborating institutions used their own protocols to collect whole blood in K2EDTA tubes. For TCRbeta analysis, collaborators shipped samples as frozen whole blood, isolated PBMCs, or DNA extracted from either of those sample types. Overall study results and their limits: The amount of clinical and demographic metadata varied by source and participant and was provided uncurated.

The rearrangement combines TRBV12-3 or TRBV12-4 with TRBJ1-2; 6 matching bases give a weak D call of TRBD1. The source is a man aged 25-45 years with acute or convalescent COVID-19. The sequenced material came from peripheral blood. The CDR3 has the sequence CASTLGTGSGYTF. The DNA is as follows: TGTGCCAGCACCCTCGGTACAGGGAGTGGCTACACCTTC.